The source of this T cell receptor beta chain is a study of cytomegalovirus exposure and HLA in healthy donors. With 4 bases removed from V and 6 bases from J, the gap between germline ends came to 9 bases. The V gene's germline CDR1 is MGHRA and CDR2 YSYEKL. The CDR3 runs 12 residues. This clone has only a few counts. Its antigen is currently unknown. Study results and limitations: Cytomegalovirus association was assigned to approximately 160 TCR beta chains. The authors later found HLA-associated TCR beta chains more clonally expanded than equally common others. CMV serostatus was the sole immune exposure information available. Previously analyzed data showed that most TCR beta V segments were productive at a frequency of about 87% or about 30%.

13 Jbeta primers and 60 Vbeta primers were used for the PCR. TCRdb's table, derived via immunoSEQ multiplex PCR, lists solely in-frame clones and lacks some. The sample consists of about 150,000 clones, roughly 85% of them appearing once. Sequencing input: PBMCs. The source of this sequence is a man aged 25 to 45 in good health and CMV-seropositive. The rearrangement uses TRBV4-1 and TRBJ1-2; possibly TRBD1 for D (6 bases). The CDR3 sequence: CASSLGQNGYTF. The CDR3 DNA follows: TGCGCCAGCAGCCTCGGACAGAATGGCTACACCTTC.